A selection of T cell receptor delta chains follows, all from one sample in a study of Vδ1+ human thymocytes. TCRdb re-analyzed the multiplex PCR reads via CATT. The profile covers roughly 50,000 delta-chain clones, with less than 20% appearing a single time and roughly 0.5% taken by the ten largest. The sequencing sample was made of Vdelta1+ gamma-delta thymocytes from the thymus. Receptor source: a boy less than two years old who had congenital heart surgery. The CDR3 runs from the conserved cysteine through the conserved F or W. Fields, in order: clone size, CDR3 length, V gene, J gene, D gene, CDR3 protein. D genes are given only for firm matches. Some rows have no size entry. The others give once, few or many, or a class for an expanded clone.

>few|21|TRDV1|TRDJ1|TRDD3
CALGELHKTGGLRTYTDKLIF
>once|18|TRDV2|TRDJ1|-
CARDNGVVPKNYTDKLIF
>-|16|TRDV1|TRDJ1|TRDD3
CAVGAPRGMYTDKLIF
>-|19|TRDV1|TRDJ1|TRDD2
CALGGSLPKTHWTFDKLIF
>few|19|TRDV1|TRDJ1|-
CALGEALHFRDRDTGKLIF
>-|13|TRDV1|TRDJ1|-
CALGFTGTDKLIF
>few|15|TRDV1|TRDJ1|TRDD2
CALGEWGLPNIELIF
>few|19|TRDV2|TRDJ1|TRDD3
CACDTSPGLGDTYTDKLIF
>-|21|TRDV1|TRDJ1|TRDD3
CALGYPVAGYWGTWDTDKLIF
>-|16|TRDV1|TRDJ1|-
CALGEVSFSVQPELIF
>-|18|TRDV1|TRDJ1|-
CALLLPIATGGYTDKLIF
>-|22|TRDV1|TRDJ1|TRDD3
CALGNGGYTSPTLLGDTDKLIF
>few|17|TRDV1|TRDJ1|-
CALGDLPWGSTEGGLIF
>-|19|TRDV1|TRDJ1|TRDD3
CALGELPTFWGINTDKLIF
>few|18|TRDV1|TRDJ1|TRDD3
CALGEPLVLGGYTDKLIF